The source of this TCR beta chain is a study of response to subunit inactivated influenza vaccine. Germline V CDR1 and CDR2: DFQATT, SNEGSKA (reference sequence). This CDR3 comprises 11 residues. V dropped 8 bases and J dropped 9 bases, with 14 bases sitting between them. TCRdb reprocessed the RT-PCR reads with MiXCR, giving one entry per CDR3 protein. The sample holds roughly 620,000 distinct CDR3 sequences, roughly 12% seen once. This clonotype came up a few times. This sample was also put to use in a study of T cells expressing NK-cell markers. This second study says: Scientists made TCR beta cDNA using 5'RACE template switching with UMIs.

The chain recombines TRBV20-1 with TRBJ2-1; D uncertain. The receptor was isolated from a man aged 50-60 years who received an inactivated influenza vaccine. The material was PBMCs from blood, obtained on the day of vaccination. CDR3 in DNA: TGCAGTTCTACCGGGCCGGGTGAGCAGTTCTTC. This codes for CSSTGPGEQFF.